This T cell receptor (beta chain) was profiled in a study of T cell changes during pregnancy in multiple sclerosis. Generated by immunoSEQ multiplex PCR, the TCRdb table keeps only in-frame clones and is missing some. The data hold about 80,000 clones, with approximately 90% observed a single time. CDR3 length: 15 amino acids. V was cut by 0 bases and J by 2 bases, with 11 bases left in between. Germline CDR1 and CDR2: MNHEY and SVGAGI. The J gene is TRBJ2-7, the V gene TRBV6-5, with D possibly TRBD1 on 6 matching bases. Sample: peripheral blood, taken before pregnancy. The origin of this receptor is a female donor with multiple sclerosis, enrolled in a pregnancy study. CDR3 sequence reads: CASSYSGARAYEQYF. CDR3 bases: TGTGCCAGCAGTTACTCGGGGGCCCGGGCCTACGAGCAGTACTTC.